The rows below give T cell receptor beta chains drawn from one sample of a study of T cells after yellow fever vaccination. TCRdb called the 5' RACE reads again in MiXCR, with one record for every CDR3 protein. Of a few hundred thousand distinct CDR3 sequences listed, under 3.5% are singletons. The starting material was CD4+ T cells sorted from PBMCs, obtained 10 days after the yellow fever booster vaccination. The receptors shown here come from a man between 18 and 29 years old who received the YFV17D yellow fever vaccine. Both conserved end residues are part of each CDR3. Fields, in order: D gene, V gene, clone size, J gene, CDR3 protein, CDR3 DNA. D genes are given only for firm matches. Some rows mark clone size as missing; the rest say once, few, many or name a class of expanded clone.

>-|TRBV18|-|TRBJ1-4
CASSQSGTREKLFF
TGTGCCAGCTCCCAATCAGGGACAAGAGAAAAACTGTTTTTT
>-|TRBV9|-|TRBJ2-1
CASSVISVGANEQFF
TGTGCCAGCAGCGTGATAAGCGTTGGGGCCAATGAGCAGTTCTTC
>TRBD1|TRBV29-1|-|TRBJ1-2
CSVEEGTALFYGYTF
TGCAGCGTTGAAGAGGGGACAGCCCTTTTCTATGGCTACACCTTC
>-|TRBV7-3|many|TRBJ2-1
CASSPSPGSYNEQFF
TGTGCCAGCAGCCCAAGTCCAGGGTCCTACAATGAGCAGTTCTTC
>TRBD1|TRBV7-9|many|TRBJ1-3
CASITQGASGNTIYF
TGTGCCAGCATCACCCAGGGGGCGTCTGGAAACACCATATATTTT
>TRBD1|TRBV5-1|many|TRBJ1-6
CASSLSDTGGLLGSPLHF
TGCGCCAGCAGCTTGTCAGACACAGGGGGTCTCCTTGGCTCACCCCTCCACTTT
>-|TRBV20-1|-|TRBJ2-5
CSAIGWSAGAETQYF
TGCAGTGCTATTGGGTGGTCGGCAGGGGCAGAGACCCAGTACTTC
>TRBD1|TRBV19|many|TRBJ2-2
CASGTGNTGELFF
TGTGCCAGTGGGACAGGGAACACCGGGGAGCTGTTTTTT
>-|TRBV28|few|TRBJ1-6
CASSLWTRGNSPLHF
TGTGCCAGCAGTTTATGGACAAGAGGGAATTCACCCCTCCACTTT
>TRBD2|TRBV12-3/TRBV12-4|many|TRBJ2-2
CASSLSGAGELFF
TGTGCCAGCAGTTTAAGCGGGGCCGGGGAGCTGTTTTTT
>-|TRBV9|many|TRBJ1-2
CASSVDNRYGYTF
TGTGCCAGCAGCGTAGACAACAGATATGGCTACACCTTC
>-|TRBV29-1|many|TRBJ2-3
CSVDSGATDTQYF
TGCAGCGTTGATTCGGGGGCCACAGATACGCAGTATTTT
>-|TRBV25-1|many|TRBJ1-6
CASTTSSYNSPLHF
TGTGCCAGCACGACCAGCTCCTATAATTCACCCCTCCACTTT
>TRBD2|TRBV3-1|-|TRBJ2-2
CASSRRRGGPTGELFF
TGTGCCAGCAGCCGGCGCCGGGGGGGCCCCACCGGGGAGCTGTTTTTT
>-|TRBV4-2|many|TRBJ1-6
CASSQDQASPLHF
TGTGCCAGCAGCCAAGATCAGGCCTCACCCCTCCACTTT
>TRBD1|TRBV10-3|few|TRBJ2-7
CAIRWDRAGDEQYF
TGTGCCATCAGGTGGGACAGGGCGGGGGACGAGCAGTACTTC
>TRBD2|TRBV29-1|many|TRBJ2-5
CSVDNIAGETQYF
TGCAGCGTTGACAATATAGCGGGAGAGACCCAGTACTTC
>-|TRBV15|many|TRBJ1-4
CATENTGAGEKLFF
TGTGCCACCGAAAACACTGGGGCAGGCGAAAAACTGTTTTTT
>-|TRBV7-9|-|TRBJ2-5
CASSFVTGRQETQYF
TGTGCCAGCAGCTTTGTCACAGGCCGACAAGAGACCCAGTACTTC
>TRBD1|TRBV6-6|many|TRBJ1-3
CASRSQQGAGNTIYF
TGTGCCAGCAGGTCCCAACAGGGGGCTGGAAACACCATATATTTT
>TRBD1|TRBV19|-|TRBJ2-2
CASRVGTGGLPGELFF
TGTGCCAGTAGAGTTGGGACAGGGGGACTCCCCGGGGAGCTGTTTTTT
>TRBD1|TRBV15|many|TRBJ2-5
CATSTDRETTQYF
TGTGCCACCAGCACGGACAGGGAAACGACCCAGTACTTC
>TRBD1|TRBV7-2|few|TRBJ1-2
CASSSLQGGNGYTF
TGTGCCAGCAGCTCCCTCCAAGGGGGCAATGGCTACACCTTC
>-|TRBV4-3|few|TRBJ2-4
CASSQEPAGKNIQYF
TGCGCCAGCAGCCAAGAACCAGCGGGTAAAAACATTCAGTACTTC
>TRBD2|TRBV20-1|many|TRBJ2-7
CRGLAGYEQYF
TGCAGAGGACTAGCGGGCTACGAGCAGTACTTC
>-|TRBV5-1|many|TRBJ1-1
CASSPLPTNTEAFF
TGCGCCAGCAGCCCGCTACCCACGAACACTGAAGCTTTCTTT
>-|TRBV7-2|-|TRBJ1-4
CASSFYRDPLAYKLFF
TGTGCCAGCAGCTTTTACAGGGACCCCTTAGCGTATAAACTGTTTTTT
>-|TRBV13|-|TRBJ2-3
CASSSEWGTGGADTQYF
TGTGCCAGCAGCTCCGAGTGGGGGACCGGCGGGGCAGATACGCAGTATTTT
>-|TRBV7-9|many|TRBJ2-5
CASSFTSETQYF
TGTGCCAGCAGCTTTACTTCGGAGACCCAGTACTTC